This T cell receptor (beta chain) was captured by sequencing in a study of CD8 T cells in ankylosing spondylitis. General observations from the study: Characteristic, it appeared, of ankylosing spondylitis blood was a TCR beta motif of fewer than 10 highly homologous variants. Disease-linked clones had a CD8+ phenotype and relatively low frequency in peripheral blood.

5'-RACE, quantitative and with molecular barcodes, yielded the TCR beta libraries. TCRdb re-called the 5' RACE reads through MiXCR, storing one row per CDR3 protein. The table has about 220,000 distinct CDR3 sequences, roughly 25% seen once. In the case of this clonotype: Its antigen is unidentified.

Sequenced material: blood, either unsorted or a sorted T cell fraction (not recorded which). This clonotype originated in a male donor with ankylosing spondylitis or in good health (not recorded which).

CDR3 bases: TGTGCCAGCAGGCGCAAACAGGGAACGCGCACAGATACGCAGTATTTT. The encoded protein is CASRRKQGTRTDTQYF. V is TRBV6-1 and J is TRBJ2-3, with D possibly matching TRBD1 (6 bases). Per germline, CDR1 MNHNS and CDR2 SASEGT. The ends were cut back, 6 bases at V and 1 base at J, with 17 bases in the middle. This CDR3 comprises 16 residues.